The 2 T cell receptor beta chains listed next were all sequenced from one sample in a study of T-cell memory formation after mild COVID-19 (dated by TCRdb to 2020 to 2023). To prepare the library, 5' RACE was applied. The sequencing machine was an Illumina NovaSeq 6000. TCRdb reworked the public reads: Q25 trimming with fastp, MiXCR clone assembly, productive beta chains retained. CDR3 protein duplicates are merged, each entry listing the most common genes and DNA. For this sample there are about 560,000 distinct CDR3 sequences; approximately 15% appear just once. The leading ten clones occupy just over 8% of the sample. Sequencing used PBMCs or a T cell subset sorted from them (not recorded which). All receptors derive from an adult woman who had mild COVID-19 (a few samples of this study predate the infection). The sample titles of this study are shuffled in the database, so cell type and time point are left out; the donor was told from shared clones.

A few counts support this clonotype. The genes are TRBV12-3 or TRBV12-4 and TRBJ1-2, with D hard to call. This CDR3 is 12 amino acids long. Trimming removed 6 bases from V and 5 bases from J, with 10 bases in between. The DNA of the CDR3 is TGTGCCAGCAGCCCGACGGCTTATGGCTACACCTTC. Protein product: CASSPTAYGYTF.

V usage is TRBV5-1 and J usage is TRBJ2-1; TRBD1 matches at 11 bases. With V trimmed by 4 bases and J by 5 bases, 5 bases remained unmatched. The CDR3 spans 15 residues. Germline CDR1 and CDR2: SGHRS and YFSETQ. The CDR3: CASSRGQGVNNEQFF. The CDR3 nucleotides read TGCGCCAGCAGCCGGGGACAGGGGGTGAACAATGAGCAGTTCTTC.